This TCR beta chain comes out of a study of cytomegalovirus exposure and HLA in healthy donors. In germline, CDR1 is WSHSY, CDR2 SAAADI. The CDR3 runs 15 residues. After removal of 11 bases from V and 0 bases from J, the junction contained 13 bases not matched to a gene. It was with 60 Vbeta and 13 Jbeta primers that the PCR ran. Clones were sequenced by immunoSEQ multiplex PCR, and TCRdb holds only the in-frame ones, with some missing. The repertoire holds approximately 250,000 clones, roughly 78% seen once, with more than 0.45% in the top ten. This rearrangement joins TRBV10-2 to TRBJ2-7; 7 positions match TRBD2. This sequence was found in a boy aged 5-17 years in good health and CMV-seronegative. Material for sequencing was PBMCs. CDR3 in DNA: TGCGCCGGGGGGGTTCGGAGGGAAAACTCCTACGAGCAGTACTTC. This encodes CAGGVRRENSYEQYF.